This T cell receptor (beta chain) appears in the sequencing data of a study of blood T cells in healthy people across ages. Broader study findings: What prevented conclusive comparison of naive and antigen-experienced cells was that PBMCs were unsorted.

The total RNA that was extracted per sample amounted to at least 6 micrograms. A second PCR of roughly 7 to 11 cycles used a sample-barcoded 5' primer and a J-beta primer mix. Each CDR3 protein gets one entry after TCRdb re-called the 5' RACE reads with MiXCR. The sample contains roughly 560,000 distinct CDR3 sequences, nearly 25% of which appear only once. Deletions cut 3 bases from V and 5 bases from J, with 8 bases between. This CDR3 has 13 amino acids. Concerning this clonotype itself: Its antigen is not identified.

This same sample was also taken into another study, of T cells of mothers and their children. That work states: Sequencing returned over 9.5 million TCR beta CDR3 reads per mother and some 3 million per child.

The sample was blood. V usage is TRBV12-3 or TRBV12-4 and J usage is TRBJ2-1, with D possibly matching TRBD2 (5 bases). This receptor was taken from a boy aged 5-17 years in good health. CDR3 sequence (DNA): TGTGCCAGCAGTTTGGGTAGCGACAATGAGCAGTTCTTC. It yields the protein CASSLGSDNEQFF.